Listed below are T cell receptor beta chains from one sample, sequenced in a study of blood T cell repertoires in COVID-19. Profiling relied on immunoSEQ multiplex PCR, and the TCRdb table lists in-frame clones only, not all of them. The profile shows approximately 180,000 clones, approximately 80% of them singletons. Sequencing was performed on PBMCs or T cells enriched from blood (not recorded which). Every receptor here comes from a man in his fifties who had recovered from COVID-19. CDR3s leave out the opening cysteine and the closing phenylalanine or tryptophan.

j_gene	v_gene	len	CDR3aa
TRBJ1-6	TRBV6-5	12	ASSAGSNNSPLH
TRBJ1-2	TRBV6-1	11	ASSDPGFYGYT
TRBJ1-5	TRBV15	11	ATSGTGDQPQH
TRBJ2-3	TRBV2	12	ASSPTGITDTQY
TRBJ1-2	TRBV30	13	AWSTPGQGFRGYT
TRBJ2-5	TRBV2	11	ASRERGQETQY
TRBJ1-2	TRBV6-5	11	ASTLPGQGGYT
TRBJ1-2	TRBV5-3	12	AGNRDSDNYGYT
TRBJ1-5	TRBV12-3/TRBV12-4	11	ASSRQGLQPQH
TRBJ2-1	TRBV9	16	ASSVGAGGVSSYNEQF
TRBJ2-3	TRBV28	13	ASSLGQLSTDTQY
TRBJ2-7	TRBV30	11	AWSVLGADEQY
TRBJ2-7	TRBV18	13	ASSPAGLAKGEQY
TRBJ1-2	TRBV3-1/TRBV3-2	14	ASSQESGGASYGYT
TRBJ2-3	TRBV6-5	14	ASSYNFRGVGDTQY
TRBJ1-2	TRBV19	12	ASSRQVANYGYT
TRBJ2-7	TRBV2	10	ASSGTTYEQY
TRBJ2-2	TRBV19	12	ASSWGRNTGELF
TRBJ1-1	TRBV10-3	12	AISLTGMNTEAF
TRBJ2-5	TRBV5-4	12	ASSSTGGWETQY
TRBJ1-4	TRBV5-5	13	ASSPLTGSNEKLF
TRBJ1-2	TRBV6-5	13	ASSTRDRGSYGYT
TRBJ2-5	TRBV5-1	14	ASSLVGTGGLETQY
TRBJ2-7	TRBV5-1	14	ASSLRLTGGDYEQY
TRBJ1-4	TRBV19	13	ASKGRAATNEKLF
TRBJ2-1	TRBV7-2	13	ASSLRQGLYNEQF
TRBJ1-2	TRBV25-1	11	ASRDDRGYGYT
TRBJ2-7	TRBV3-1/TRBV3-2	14	ASSQGLAGASYEQY
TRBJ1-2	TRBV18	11	ASLITGRDGYT
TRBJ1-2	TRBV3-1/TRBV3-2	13	ASSQGGTGNYGYT
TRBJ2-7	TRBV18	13	ASSRQGLASYEQY
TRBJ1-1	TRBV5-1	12	ASRPGTGETEAF
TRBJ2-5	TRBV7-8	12	ASTVNRGRETQY
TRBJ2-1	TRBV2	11	ASNQDIYNEQF
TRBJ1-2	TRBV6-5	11	ASSWTGDYGYT
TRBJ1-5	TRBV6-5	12	ASSPGLWGQPQH
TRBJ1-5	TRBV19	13	ASSLWDSTNQPQH
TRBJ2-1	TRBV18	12	ASSLAGGNNEQF
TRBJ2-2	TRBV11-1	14	ASSVGTSGNTGELF
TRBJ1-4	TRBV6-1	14	ASSERQASTNEKLF
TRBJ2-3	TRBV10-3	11	AIMGRGTDTQY